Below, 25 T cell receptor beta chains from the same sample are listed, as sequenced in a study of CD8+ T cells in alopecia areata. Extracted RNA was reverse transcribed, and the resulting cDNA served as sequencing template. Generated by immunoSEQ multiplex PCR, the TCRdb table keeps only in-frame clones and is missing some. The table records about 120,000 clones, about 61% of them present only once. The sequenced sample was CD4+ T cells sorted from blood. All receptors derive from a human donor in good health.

The CDR3 region is CASRASLTTDTQYF. As DNA, the CDR3 is TGTGCCAGCAGAGCTAGTTTAACCACAGATACGCAGTATTTT. The V gene is TRBV6-6, the J gene TRBJ2-3; the D is unclear. Trimming shortened V by 6 bases and J by 2 bases, and 12 bases separated the two germline ends. In germline, CDR1 is MNHNY, CDR2 SVGAGI (reference sequence). This CDR3 contains 14 residues.

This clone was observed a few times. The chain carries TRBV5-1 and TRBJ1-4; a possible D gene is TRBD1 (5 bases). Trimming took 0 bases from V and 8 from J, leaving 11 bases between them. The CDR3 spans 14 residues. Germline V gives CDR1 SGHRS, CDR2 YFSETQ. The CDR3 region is CASSLAPGLEKLFF. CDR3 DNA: TGCGCCAGCAGCTTGGCCCCAGGGCTGGAAAAACTGTTTTTT.

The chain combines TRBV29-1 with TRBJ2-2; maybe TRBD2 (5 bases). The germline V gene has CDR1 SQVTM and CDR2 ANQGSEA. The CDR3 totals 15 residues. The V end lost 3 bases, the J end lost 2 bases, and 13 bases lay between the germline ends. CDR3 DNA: TGCAGCGTTGATTTCCCTAGCCCCAACACCGGGGAGCTGTTTTTT. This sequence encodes CSVDFPSPNTGELFF.

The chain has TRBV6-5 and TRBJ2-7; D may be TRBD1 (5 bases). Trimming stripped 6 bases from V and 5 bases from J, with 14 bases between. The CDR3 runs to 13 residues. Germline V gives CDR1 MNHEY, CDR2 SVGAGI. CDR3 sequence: CASRTLTGHEQYF. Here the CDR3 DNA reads TGTGCCAGCAGAACCCTCACAGGCCACGAGCAGTACTTC.

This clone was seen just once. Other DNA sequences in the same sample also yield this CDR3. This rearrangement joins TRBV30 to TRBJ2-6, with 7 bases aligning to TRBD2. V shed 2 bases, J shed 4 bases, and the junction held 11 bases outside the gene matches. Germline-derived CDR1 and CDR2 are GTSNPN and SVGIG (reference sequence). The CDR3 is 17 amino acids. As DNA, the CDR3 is TGTGCCTGGAGTATAGCCGGGACCGGGAGGGGGGCCAACGTCCTGACTTTC. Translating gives CAWSIAGTGRGANVLTF.

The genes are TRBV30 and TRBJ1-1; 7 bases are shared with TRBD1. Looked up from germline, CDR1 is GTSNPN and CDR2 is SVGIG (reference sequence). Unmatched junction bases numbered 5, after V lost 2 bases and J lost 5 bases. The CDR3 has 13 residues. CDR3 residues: CAWSRQGMTEAFF. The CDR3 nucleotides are TGTGCCTGGAGTAGACAGGGTATGACTGAAGCTTTCTTT.

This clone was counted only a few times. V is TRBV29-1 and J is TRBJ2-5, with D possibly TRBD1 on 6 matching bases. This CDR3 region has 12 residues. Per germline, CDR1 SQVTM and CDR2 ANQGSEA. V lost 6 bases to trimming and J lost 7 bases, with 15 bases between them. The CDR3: CSVNRDVGTQYF. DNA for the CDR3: TGCAGCGTCAACAGGGATGTGGGGACCCAGTACTTC.

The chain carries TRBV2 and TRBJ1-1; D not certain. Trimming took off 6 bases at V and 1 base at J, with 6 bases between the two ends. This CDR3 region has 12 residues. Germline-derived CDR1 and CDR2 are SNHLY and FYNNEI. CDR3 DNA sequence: TGTGCCAGCAGAACCGGGAACACTGAAGCTTTCTTT. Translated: CASRTGNTEAFF.

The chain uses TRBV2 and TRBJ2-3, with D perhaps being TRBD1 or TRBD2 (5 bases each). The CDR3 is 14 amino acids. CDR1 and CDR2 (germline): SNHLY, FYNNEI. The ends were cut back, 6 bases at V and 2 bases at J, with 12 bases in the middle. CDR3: CASSEGRSTDTQYF. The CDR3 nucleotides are TGTGCCAGCAGCGAGGGACGGTCCACAGATACGCAGTATTTT.

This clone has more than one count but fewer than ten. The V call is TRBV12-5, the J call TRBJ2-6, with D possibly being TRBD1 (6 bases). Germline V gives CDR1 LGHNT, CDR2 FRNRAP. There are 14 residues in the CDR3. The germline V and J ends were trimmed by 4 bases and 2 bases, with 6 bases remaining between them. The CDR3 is CASGSGAGANVLTF. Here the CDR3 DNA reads TGTGCTAGTGGTTCAGGGGCTGGGGCCAACGTCCTGACTTTC.

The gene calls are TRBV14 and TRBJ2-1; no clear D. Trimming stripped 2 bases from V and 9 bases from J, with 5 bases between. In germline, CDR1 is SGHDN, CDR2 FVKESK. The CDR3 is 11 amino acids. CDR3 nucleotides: TGTGCCAGCAGCCAATCCGCTGAGCAGTTCTTC. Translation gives CASSQSAEQFF. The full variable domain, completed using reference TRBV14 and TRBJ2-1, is EAGVTQFPSHSVIEKGQTVTLRCDPISGHDNLYWYRRVMGKEIKFLLHFVKESKQDESGMPNNRFLAERTGGTYSTLKVQPAELEDSGVYFCASSQSAEQFFGPGTRLTVL.

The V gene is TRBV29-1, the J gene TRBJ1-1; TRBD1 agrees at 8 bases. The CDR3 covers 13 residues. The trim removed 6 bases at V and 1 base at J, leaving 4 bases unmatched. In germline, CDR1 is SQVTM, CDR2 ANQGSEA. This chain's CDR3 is CSVRGTGNTEAFF. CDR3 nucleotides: TGCAGCGTCAGGGGGACAGGGAACACTGAAGCTTTCTTT.

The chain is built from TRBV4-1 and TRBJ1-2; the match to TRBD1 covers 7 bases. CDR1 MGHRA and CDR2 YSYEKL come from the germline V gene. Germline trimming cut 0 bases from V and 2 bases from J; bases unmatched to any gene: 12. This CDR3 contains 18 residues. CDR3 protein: CASSQDPILGGANYGYTF. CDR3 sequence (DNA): TGCGCCAGCAGCCAAGACCCTATCCTAGGGGGCGCGAACTATGGCTACACCTTC.

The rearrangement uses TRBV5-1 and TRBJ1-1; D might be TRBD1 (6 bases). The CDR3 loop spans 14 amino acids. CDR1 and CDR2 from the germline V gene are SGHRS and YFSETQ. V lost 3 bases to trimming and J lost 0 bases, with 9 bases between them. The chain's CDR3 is CASSSDSLNTEAFF. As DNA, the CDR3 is TGCGCCAGCAGCTCGGACAGTCTGAACACTGAAGCTTTCTTT. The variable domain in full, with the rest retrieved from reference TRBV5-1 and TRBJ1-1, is KAGVTQTPRYLIKTRGQQVTLSCSPISGHRSVSWYQQTPGQGLQFLFEYFSETQRNKGNFPGRFSGRQFSNSRSEMNVSTLELGDSALYLCASSSDSLNTEAFFGQGTRLTVV.

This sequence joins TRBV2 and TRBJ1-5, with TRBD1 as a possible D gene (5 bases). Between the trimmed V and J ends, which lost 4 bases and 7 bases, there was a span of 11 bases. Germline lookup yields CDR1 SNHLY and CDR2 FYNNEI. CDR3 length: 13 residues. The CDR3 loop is CASSVGEGQPQHF. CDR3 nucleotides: TGTGCCAGCAGTGTAGGGGAAGGACAGCCCCAGCATTTT.

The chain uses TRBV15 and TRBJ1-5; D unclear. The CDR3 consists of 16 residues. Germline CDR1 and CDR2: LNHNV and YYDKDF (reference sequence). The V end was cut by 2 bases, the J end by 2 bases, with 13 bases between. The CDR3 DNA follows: TGTGCCACCAGCAGACTTAGGGAGGAGGGCAATCAGCCCCAGCATTTT. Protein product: CATSRLREEGNQPQHF. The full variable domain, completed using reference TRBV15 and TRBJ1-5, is DAMVIQNPRYQVTQFGKPVTLSCSQTLNHNVMYWYQQKSSQAPKLLFHYYDKDFNNEADTPDNFQSRRPNTSFCFLDIRSPGLGDTAMYLCATSRLREEGNQPQHFGDGTRLSIL.

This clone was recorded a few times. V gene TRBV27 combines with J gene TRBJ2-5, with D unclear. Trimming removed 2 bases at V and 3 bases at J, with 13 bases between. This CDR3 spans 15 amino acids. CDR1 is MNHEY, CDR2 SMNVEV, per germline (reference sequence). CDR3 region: CASSLSQANKETQYF. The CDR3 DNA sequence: TGTGCCAGCAGTTTAAGCCAGGCCAATAAAGAGACCCAGTACTTC.

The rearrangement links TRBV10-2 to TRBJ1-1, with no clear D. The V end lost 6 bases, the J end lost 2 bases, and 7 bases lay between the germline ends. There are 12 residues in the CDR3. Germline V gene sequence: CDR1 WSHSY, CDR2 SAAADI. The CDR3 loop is CASREGNTEAFF. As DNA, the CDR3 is TGCGCCAGCAGGGAGGGTAACACTGAAGCTTTCTTT.

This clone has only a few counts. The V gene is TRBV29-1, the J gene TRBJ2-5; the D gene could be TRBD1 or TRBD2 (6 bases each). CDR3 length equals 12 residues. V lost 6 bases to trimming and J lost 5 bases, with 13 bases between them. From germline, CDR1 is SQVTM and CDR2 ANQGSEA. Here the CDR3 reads CSVSGAGETQYF. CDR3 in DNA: TGCAGCGTCTCGGGGGCAGGGGAGACCCAGTACTTC.

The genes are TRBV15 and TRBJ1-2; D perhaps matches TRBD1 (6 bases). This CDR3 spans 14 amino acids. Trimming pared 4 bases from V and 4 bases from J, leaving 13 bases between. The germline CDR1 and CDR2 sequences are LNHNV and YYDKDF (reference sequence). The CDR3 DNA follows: TGTGCCACCAGCATGCCCAGGGACACCTATGGCTACACCTTC. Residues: CATSMPRDTYGYTF.

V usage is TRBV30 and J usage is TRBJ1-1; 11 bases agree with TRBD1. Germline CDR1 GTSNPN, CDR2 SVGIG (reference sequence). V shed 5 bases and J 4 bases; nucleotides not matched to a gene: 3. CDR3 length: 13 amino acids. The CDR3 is CAWGQGAGTEAFF. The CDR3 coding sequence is TGTGCCTGGGGACAGGGGGCCGGCACTGAAGCTTTCTTT. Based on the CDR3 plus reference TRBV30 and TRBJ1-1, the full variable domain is SQTIHQWPATLVQPVGSPLSLECTVEGTSNPNLYWYRQAAGRGLQLLFYSVGIGQISSEVPQNLSASRPQDRQFILSSKKLLLSDSGFYLCAWGQGAGTEAFFGQGTRLTVV.

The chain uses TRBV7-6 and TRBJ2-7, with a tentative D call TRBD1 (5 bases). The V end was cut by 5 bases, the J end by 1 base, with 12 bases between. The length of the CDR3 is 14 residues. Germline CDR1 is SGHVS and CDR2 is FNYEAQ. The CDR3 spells CASSPNRWSYEQYF. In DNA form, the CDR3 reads TGTGCCAGCAGCCCAAACAGGTGGTCCTACGAGCAGTACTTC.

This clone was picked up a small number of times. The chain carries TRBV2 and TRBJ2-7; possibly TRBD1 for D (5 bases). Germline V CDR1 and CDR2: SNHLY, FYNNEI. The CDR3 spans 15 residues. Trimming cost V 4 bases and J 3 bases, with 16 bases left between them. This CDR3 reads CASSVGRLLNYEQYF. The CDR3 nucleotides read TGTGCCAGCAGTGTGGGGCGGCTTCTTAACTACGAGCAGTACTTC.

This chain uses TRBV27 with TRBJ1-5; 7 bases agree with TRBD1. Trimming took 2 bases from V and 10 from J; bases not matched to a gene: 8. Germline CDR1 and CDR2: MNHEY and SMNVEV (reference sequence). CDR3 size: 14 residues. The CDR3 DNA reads TGTGCCAGCAGTTTAAACAGGGGATGGGAACCCCAGCATTTT. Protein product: CASSLNRGWEPQHF.

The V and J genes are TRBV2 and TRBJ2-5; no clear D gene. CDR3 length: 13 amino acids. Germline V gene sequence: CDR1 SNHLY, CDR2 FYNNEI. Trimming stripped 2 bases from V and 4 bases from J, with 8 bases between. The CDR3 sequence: CASSELEGETQYF. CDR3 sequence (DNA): TGTGCCAGCAGTGAACTAGAAGGAGAGACCCAGTACTTC.